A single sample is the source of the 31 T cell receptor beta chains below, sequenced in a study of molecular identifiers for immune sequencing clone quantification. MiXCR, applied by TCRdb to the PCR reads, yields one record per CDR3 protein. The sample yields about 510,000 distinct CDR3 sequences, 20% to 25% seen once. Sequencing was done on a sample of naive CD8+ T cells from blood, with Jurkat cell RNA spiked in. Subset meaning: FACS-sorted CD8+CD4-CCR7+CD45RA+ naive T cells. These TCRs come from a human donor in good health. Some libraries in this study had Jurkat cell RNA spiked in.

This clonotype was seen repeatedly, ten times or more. The CDR3 DNA sequence: TGCAGTGCTAGACCCCCCGGAGTACAGGGGTTTTTTGGCACTGAAGCTTTCTTT. Translated, it gives CSARPPGVQGFFGTEAFF. The chain is built from TRBV20-1 and TRBJ1-1, with TRBD1 matching 7 bases. The J segment lost 4 bases and the V segment lost 2 bases, leaving 19 bases of the junction unmatched. Germline V CDR1 and CDR2: DFQATT, SNEGSKA (reference sequence). CDR3 length equals 18 residues.

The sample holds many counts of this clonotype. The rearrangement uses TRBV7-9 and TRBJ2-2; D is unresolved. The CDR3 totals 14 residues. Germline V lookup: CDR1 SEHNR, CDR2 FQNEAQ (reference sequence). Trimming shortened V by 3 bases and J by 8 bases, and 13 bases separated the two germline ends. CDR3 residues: CASSFVRTVGELFF. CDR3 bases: TGTGCCAGCAGCTTCGTCAGAACAGTTGGGGAGCTGTTTTTT.

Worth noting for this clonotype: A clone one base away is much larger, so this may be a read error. The CDR3 sequence: CASSLPPTSGCGEQYF. The DNA for the CDR3 is TGTGCCAGCAGTCTCCCCCCTACTAGCGGGTGTGGTGAGCAGTACTTC. The rearrangement links TRBV27 to TRBJ2-7; TRBD2 agrees at 9 bases. From germline, CDR1 is MNHEY and CDR2 SMNVEV (reference sequence). The CDR3 extends over 16 amino acids. The junction had 15 bases not matched to a gene; V was cut back by 5 bases and J by 7 bases.

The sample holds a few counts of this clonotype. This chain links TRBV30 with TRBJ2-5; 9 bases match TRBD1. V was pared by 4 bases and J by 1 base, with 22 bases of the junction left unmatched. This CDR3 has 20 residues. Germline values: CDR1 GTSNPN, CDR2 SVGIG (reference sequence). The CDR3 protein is CAWNNAGTGQFKGIQETQYF. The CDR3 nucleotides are TGTGCCTGGAATAACGCCGGGACAGGGCAGTTTAAGGGGATCCAAGAGACCCAGTACTTC.

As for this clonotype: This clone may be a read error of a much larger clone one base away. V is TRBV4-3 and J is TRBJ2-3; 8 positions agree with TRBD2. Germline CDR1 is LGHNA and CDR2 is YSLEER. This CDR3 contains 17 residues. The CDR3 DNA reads TGCGCCAACAGCCCATCCGCCCAGACTAGCGAGGCAGATACGCAGTATTTT. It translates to CANSPSAQTSEADTQYF.

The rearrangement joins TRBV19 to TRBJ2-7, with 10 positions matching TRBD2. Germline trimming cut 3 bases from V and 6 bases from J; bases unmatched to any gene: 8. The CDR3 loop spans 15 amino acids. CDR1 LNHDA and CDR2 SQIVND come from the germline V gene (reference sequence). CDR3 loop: CASSILAGADGEQYF. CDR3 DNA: TGTGCCAGTAGTATCCTAGCGGGAGCTGATGGCGAGCAGTACTTC.

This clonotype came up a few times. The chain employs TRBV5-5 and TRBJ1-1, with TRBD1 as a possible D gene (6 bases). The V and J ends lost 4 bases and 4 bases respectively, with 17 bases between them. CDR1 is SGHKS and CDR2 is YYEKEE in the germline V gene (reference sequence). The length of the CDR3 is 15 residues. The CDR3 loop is CASSTKGGEGTEAFF. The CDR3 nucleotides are TGTGCCAGCAGCACGAAGGGGGGCGAAGGCACTGAAGCTTTCTTT.

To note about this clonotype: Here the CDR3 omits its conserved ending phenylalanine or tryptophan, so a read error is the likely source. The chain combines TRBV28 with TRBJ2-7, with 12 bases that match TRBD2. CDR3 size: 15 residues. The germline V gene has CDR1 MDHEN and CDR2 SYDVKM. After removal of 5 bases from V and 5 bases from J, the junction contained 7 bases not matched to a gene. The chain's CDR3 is CASSMWTSGTHEQYS. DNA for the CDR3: TGTGCCAGCAGTATGTGGACTAGCGGGACTCACGAGCAGTACTCC.

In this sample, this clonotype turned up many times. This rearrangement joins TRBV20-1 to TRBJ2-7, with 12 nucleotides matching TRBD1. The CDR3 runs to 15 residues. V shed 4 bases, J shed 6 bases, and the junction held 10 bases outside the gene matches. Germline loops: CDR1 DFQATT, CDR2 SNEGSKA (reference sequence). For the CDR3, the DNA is TGCAGTGCTAATGGAGCCGGGACAGGGGGCTCCGAGCAGTACTTC. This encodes CSANGAGTGGSEQYF.

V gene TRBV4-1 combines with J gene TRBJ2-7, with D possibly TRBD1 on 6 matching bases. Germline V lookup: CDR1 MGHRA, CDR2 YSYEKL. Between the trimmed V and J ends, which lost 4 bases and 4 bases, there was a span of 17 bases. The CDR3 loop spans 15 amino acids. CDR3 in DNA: TGCGCCAGCAGCCGAGCCCGGGACGGACAGTACGAGCAGTACTTC. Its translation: CASSRARDGQYEQYF.

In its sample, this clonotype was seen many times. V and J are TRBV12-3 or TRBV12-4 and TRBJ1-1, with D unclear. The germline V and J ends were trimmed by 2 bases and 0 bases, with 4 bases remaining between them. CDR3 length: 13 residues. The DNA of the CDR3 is TGTGCCAGCAGTTTAAGGCTGAACACTGAAGCTTTCTTT. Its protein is CASSLRLNTEAFF.

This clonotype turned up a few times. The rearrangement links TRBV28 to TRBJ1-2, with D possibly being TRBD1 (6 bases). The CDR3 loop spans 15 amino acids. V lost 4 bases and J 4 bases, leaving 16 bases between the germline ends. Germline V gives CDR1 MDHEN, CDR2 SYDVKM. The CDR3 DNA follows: TGTGCCAGCAGTTCCCGGACAGCGAGGGTCTATGGCTACACCTTC. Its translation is CASSSRTARVYGYTF.

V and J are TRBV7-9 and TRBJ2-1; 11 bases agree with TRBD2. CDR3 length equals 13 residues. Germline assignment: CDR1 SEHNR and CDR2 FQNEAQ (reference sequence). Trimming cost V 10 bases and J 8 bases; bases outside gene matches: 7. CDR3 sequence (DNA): TGTGCCACCAATAGCGGGAGGGGTGATGAGCAGTTCTTC. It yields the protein CATNSGRGDEQFF.

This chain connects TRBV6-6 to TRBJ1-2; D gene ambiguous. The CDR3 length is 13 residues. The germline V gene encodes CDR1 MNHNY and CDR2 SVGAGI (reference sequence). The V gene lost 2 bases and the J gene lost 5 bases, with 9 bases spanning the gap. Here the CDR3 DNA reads TGTGCCAGCAGTTACGGGAGCTATTATGGCTACACCTTC. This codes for CASSYGSYYGYTF.

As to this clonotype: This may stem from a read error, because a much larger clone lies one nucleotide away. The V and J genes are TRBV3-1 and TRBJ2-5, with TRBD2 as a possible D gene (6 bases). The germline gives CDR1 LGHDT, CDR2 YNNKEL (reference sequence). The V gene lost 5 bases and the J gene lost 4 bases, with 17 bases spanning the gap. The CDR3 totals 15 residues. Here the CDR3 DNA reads TGTGCCAGCAGCGTTCCTACTGGCGGGATAGAGACCCAGTACTTC. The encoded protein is CASSVPTGGIETQYF.

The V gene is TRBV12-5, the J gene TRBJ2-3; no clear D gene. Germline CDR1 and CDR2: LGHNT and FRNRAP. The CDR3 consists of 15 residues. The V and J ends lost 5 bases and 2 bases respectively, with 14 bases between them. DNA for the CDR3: TGTGCTAGTGGTGCCTTCCTAGACCCCACAGATACGCAGTATTTT. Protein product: CASGAFLDPTDTQYF.

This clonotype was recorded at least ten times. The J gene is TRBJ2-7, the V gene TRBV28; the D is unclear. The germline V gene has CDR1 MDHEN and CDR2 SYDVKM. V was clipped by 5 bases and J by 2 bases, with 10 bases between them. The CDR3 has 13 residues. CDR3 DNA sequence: TGTGCCAGCAGTCCACCGGAAGCCTACGAGCAGTACTTC. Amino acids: CASSPPEAYEQYF.

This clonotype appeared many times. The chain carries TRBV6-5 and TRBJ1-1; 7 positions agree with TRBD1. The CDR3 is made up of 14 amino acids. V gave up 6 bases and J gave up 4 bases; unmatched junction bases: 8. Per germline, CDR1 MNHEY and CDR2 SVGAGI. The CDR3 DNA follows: TGTGCCAGCAGGATAGACAGGGAGGGCACTGAAGCTTTCTTT. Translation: CASRIDREGTEAFF.

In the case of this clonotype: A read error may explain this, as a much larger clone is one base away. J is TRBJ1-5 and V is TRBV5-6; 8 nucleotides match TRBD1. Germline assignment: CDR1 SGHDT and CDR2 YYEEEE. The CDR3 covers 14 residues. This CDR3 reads CASSSGTGNQPRHF. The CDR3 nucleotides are TGTGCCAGCAGCTCCGGGACAGGCAATCAGCCCCGGCATTTT.

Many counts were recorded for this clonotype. CDR3 in DNA: TGTGCCAGCAGTTTTTCGGGATCCACTGAAGCTTTCTTT. The encoded protein is CASSFSGSTEAFF. The rearrangement uses TRBV27 and TRBJ1-1, with D unresolved. V gave up 3 bases and J gave up 4 bases, with 9 bases separating them. Germline loops: CDR1 MNHEY, CDR2 SMNVEV (reference sequence). There are 13 residues in the CDR3.

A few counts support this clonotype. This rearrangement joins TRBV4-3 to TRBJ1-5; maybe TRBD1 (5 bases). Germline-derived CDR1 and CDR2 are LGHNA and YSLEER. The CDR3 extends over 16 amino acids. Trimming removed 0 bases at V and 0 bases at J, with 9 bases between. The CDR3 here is CASSQDSQGSNQPQHF. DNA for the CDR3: TGCGCCAGCAGCCAAGATTCCCAGGGTAGCAATCAGCCCCAGCATTTT.

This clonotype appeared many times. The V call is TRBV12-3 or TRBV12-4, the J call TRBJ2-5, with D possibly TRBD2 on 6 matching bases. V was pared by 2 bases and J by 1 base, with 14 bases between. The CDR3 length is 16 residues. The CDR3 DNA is TGTGCCAGCAGTTTACGGGGAGTAGCGGCCCAAGAGACCCAGTACTTC. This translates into CASSLRGVAAQETQYF.

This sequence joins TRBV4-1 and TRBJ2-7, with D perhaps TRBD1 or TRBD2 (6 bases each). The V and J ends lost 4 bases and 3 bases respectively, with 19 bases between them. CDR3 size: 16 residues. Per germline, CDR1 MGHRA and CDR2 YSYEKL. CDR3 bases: TGCGCCAGCAGCCCAACCGAGTCACAGGGAGGCTACGAGCAGTACTTC. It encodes CASSPTESQGGYEQYF.

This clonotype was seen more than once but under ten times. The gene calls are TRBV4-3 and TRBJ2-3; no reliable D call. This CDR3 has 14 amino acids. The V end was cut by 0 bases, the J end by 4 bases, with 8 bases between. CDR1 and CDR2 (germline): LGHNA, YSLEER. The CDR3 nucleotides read TGCGCCAGCAGCCAAGATCCGATGCCAGATACGCAGTATTTT. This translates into CASSQDPMPDTQYF.

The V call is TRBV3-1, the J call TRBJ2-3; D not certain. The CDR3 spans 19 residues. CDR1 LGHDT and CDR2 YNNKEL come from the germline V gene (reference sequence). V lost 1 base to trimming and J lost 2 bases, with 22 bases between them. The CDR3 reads CASSQVVSSAMLLTDTQYF. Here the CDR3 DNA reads TGTGCCAGCAGCCAAGTTGTCTCTTCCGCTATGCTACTCACAGATACGCAGTATTTT.

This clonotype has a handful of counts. CDR3 DNA: TGTGCCAGTAGTATAGATTCGGTGTATGAATCTGCCAAAAACATTCAGTACTTC. It encodes CASSIDSVYESAKNIQYF. The V and J genes are TRBV19 and TRBJ2-4; the D is unclear. This CDR3 is built from 18 residues. V was pared by 0 bases and J by 1 base, with 16 bases between. Germline CDR1 LNHDA, CDR2 SQIVND (reference sequence).

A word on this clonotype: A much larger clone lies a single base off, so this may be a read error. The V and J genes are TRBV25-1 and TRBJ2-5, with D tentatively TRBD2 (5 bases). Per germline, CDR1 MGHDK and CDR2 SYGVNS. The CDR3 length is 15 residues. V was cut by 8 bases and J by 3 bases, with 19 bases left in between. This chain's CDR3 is CASARTGSTKETQYF. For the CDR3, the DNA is TGTGCCAGCGCAAGGACGGGAAGTACCAAAGAGACCCAGTACTTC.

The CDR3: CASNPRLGFREQYF. The CDR3 DNA is TGTGCCAGCAATCCGAGACTGGGGTTTCGGGAGCAGTACTTC. This chain connects TRBV2 to TRBJ2-7; no definite D call. Germline CDR1 is SNHLY and CDR2 is FYNNEI. The CDR3 is 14 amino acids. Trimming removed 7 bases at V and 7 bases at J, with 20 bases between.

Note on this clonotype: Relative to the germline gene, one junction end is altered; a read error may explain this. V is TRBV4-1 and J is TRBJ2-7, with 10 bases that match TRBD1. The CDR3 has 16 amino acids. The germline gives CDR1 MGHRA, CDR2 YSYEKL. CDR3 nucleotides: TGCGCCAGCGGCCAGGGACAGGGGAGCCTGAACTACGAGCAGTACTTC. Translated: CASGQGQGSLNYEQYF.

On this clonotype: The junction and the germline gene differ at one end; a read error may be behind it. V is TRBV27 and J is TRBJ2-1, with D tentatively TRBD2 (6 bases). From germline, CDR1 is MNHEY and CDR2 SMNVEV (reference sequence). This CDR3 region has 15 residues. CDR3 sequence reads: CASSLGGQIGNERFF. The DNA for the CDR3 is TGTGCCAGCAGTTTAGGAGGGCAGATAGGTAATGAGCGGTTCTTC.

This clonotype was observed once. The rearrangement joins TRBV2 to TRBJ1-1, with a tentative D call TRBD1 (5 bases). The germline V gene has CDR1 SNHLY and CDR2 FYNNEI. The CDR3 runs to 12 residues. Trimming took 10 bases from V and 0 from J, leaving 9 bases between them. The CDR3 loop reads CAIGQMNTEAFF. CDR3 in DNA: TGTGCCATCGGACAAATGAACACTGAAGCTTTCTTT.